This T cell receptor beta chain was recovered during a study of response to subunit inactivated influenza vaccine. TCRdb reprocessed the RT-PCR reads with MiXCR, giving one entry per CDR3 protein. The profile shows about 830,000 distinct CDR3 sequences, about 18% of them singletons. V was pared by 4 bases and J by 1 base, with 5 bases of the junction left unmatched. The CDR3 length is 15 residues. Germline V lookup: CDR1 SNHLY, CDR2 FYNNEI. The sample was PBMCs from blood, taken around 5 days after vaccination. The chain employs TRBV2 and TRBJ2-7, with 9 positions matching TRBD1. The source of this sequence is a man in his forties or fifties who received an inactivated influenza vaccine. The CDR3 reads CASSAGQGKSYEQYF. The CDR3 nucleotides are TGTGCCAGCAGTGCGGGACAGGGAAAATCCTACGAGCAGTACTTC.